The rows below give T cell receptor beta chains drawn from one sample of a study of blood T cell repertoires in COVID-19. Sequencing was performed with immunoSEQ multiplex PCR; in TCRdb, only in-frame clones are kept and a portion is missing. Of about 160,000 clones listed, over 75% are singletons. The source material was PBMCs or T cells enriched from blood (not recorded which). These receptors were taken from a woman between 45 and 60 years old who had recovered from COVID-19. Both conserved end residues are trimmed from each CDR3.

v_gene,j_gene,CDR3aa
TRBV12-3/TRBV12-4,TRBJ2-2,ASSLGRAGELF
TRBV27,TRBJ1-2,ASSPRQGFYGYT
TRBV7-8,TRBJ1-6,ASSTPHSPLH
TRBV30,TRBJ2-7,AWSLRLEAEQY
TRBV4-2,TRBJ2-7,ASTTGTSGSYEQY
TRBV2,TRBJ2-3,ASSAGVKTDTQY
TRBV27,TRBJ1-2,ASSSPFTGSYGYT
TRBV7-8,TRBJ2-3,ASSPGGPTDTQY
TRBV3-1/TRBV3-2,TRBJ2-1,ASSERDRTYNEQF
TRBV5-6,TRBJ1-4,ASSLTVGAHEKLF
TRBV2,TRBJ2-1,ASLMQGRKNEQF
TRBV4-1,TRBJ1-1,ASSQGFDRWSSMNTEAF
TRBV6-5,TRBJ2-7,ASSFPGQAYEQY
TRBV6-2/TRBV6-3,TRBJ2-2,ASSYGQVRTGELF
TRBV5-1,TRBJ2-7,ASRPVFRSSYEQY
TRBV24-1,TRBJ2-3,ATSGVGGDTQY
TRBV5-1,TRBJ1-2,ASSKQGRGDGYT
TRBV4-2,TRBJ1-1,ASSQGDRVAF
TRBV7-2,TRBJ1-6,ASSLVGRATDSPLH
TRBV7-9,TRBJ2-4,ASSPTREENIQY
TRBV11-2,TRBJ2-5,ASSLDWGPPKTQGETQY
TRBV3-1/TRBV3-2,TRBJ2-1,ASSQTPGQGIRTSFLDEQF
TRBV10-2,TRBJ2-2,ASSESGTGTGELF